Reported below is one T cell receptor beta chain. As yet, its antigen is unknown. This sample is part of a study of vaccination and CD4 T cells after COVID-19. Treatment: 10-day PBMC culture with coronavirus spike peptide pools or control peptides (ViraFEST assay). The J segment lost 10 bases and the V segment lost 6 bases, leaving 1 base of the junction unmatched. The CDR3 runs 12 residues. CDR1 MDHEN and CDR2 SYDVKM come from the germline V gene. The Oncomine TCR Beta short-read assay was what sequenced the DNA obtained from cultured CD4+ T cells. TCRdb re-derived calls from the PCR reads in MiXCR, one entry per CDR3 protein. The table has about 15,000 distinct CDR3 sequences, about 31% seen once.

The V call is TRBV28, the J call TRBJ1-6, with 9 bases matching TRBD1. The sequencing sample was made of cultured CD4+ T cells from blood. The sequence derives from a human donor with COVID-19. CDR3 sequence (DNA): TGTGCCAGCAGGACAGGGGGATCACCCCTCCACTTT. This sequence encodes CASRTGGSPLHF.